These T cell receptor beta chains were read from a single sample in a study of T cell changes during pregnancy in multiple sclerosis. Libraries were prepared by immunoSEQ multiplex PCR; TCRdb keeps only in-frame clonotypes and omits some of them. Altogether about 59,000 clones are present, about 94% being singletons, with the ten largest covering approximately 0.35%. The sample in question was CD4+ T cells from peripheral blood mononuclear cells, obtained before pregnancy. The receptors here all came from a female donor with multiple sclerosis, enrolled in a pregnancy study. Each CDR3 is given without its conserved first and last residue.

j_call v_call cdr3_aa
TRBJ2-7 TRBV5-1 ASSFGLAGGLVEQY
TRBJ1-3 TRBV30 AWSVTGGRNTIY
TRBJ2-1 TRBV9 ASSVASSANYNEQF
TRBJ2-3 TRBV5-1 ASSLDWGGSDTQY
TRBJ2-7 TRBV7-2 ASSLSGLASYEQY
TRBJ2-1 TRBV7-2 ASSLGGSPYNEQF
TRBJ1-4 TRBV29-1 SVGSGITNEKLF
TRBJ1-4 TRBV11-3 ASSLGGTNEKLF
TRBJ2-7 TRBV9 ASSASPQGYEQY
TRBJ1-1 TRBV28 ASSSQGTTEAF
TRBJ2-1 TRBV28 ASSLFGGVVNEQF
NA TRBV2 ASSRSGSLYEQY
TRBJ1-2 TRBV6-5 ASSFTSSDYGYT
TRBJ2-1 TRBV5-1 ASSLSLAGPLEQF
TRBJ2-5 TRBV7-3 ASSLTGTEETQY
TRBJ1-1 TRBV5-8 ASSWSTGAVTPAF
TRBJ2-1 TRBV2 ASSYSGTSEQF
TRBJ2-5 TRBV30 ACSGQGETQY
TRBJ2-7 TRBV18 ASSPRGAGEQY
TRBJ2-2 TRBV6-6 ASRIAGELF
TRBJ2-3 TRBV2 ASSTDGLAPDTQY
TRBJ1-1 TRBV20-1 SASLNTEAF
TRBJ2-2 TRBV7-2 ASSPTGIGELF
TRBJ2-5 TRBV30 AWLNRGQGKETQY
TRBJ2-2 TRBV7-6 ASSPYPGTSGYTGELF
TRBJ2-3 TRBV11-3 ASSLGVGLAGVSDTQY
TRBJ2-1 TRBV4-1 ASSHIAGSSYNEQF
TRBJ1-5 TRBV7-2 ASSLALGAGQPQH
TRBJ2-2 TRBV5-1 ASSLAAGVRTGELF
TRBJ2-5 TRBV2 ASSVSRGEEETQY
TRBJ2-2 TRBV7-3 ASSPGTSSTGELF
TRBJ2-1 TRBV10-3 AISEWGTGNEQF
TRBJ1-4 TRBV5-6 ASSRTGLRELF
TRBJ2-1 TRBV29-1 SVEGVVSSYNEQF
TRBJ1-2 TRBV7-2 ASSSGVYGYT
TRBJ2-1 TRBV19 ASKGIDSDRYNEQF
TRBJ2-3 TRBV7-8 ASSLGWGLTDTQY
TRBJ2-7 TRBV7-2 ASSFNYEQY
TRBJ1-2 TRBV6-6 ASRRGQGDGYT
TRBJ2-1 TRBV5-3 ARSLGPIDEQF
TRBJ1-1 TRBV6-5 ASSPDRGVNTEAF
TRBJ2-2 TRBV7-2 ASSFGSGTGELF
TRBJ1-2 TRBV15 ATSPGGGGFWYGYT
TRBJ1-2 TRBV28 ASSPGGNYGYT
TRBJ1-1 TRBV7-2 ASSTTGTANTEAF
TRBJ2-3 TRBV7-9 ASSPAVTSGKTDTQY
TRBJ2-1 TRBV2 ASKPFSLAGGPSNEQF
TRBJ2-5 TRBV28 ASSSTGTGSQGAQY
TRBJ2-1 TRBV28 ASSLISGGQF
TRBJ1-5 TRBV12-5 ASGLDRGIGDQPQH
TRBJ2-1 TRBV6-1 ASSARQGAYYNEQF
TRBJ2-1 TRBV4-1 ASSQEGRLAGVYNEQF
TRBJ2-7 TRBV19 ASSPKGFLSYEQY
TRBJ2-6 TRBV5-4 ASSRDGSGANVLT
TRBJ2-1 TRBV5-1 ASSQRTSGTQNNEQF
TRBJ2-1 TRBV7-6 ASSPGRIEQF
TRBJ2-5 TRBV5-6 ASSLGGSAQETQY
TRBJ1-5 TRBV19 ASSITVQGGNQPQH
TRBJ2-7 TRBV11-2 ASSGSSISGRRYEQY
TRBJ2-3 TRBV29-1 SVESARAQNTQY